This T cell receptor (beta chain) came from a study of Ad26.COV2.S vaccination and SARS-CoV-2 variants (dated by TCRdb to 2020 to 2023). Regarding the study in general: Vaccine-arm donors came from COV1001, a multicentre, randomized, double-blind, placebo-controlled phase I-IIa trial of Ad26.COV2.S in healthy adults. Throughout the experiments and outcome assessment, investigators stayed blinded to trial group allocation. A total of roughly 30 samples were included in the TCR-sequenced set, comprising about 20 Ad26.COV2.S vaccine recipients, 5 placebo recipients and 8 SARS-CoV-2 convalescent individuals. Dosing of Ad26.COV2.S was intramuscular, at either 5x10^10 or 1x10^11 viral particles, delivered as one shot or as two shots spaced 56 days apart. Participants in the trial were split at random into five groups of five each, receiving low-dose or high-dose Ad26.COV2.S once or twice, or else placebo on both occasions. The specificity and breadth of SARS-CoV-2-reactive T cell receptors after Ad26.COV2.S vaccination were assessed by TCRbeta repertoire sequencing.

The immunoSEQ Assay was the method used to sequence TCRbeta CDR3 regions. After extraction, genomic DNA underwent amplification by bias-controlled multiplex PCR, followed by high-throughput sequencing. The authors' analysis ran thus. Collapsing and filtering of sequences were performed to quantify the absolute abundance of each unique TCRbeta CDR3 region. T cell fraction was estimated by normalizing TCRbeta template counts to usable DNA, with usable DNA measured through amplification of reference genes found in all nucleated cells. Repertoire TCRs were annotated as SARS-CoV-2-specific by exact matching of V gene, CDR3 amino acid sequence and J gene to a known reactive TCR set. The reference SARS-CoV-2 TCR set was derived from MIRA and filtered for enrichment in COVID-19-positive ImmuneCODE repertoires, a step that removed public or cross-reactive TCRs. Using the MIRA antigens, annotated TCRs were further analysed by specific ORF or by position within an ORF. Breadth was defined as the number of annotated unique rearrangements divided by the total number of unique productive rearrangements, and depth was defined as the summed frequency of the annotated unique rearrangements. Two-sided Wilcoxon rank-sum tests were applied when comparing TCR breadth between groups. TCRdb's version of the immuneACCESS table is confined to in-frame rearrangements and falls short of the full clone set. An unresolved V gene accounts for under half of the shortfall where checked; the remainder is of unknown origin. That table gives V, J and clone size, and the DNA gave D and trimming. This sample holds 350,000 to 450,000 clones; 89% were observed only once. 1.9% of the sample is held by the ten biggest clonotypes.

On the study overall, not on this receptor specifically: The study lacked the statistical power to compare responses across vaccine doses or regimens. Vaccine and placebo recipients had comparable non-spike TCR breadth, which fits with the vaccine containing only spike. After vaccination, spike-specific CD8+ and CD4+ T cell responses were reported to show substantial breadth. According to the authors, total T cell responses may have been underestimated by the TCR breadth and depth analyses. Ad26.COV2.S recipients had higher spike-specific TCR breadth than placebo recipients (P = 0.0014).

The CDR1 and CDR2 encoded by the germline V gene are SNHLY and FYNNEI. The cysteine opens and the phenylalanine closes a CDR3 of 13 amino acids. Kept here is only the CDR3 DNA, which spans 39 bases and is read in frame from base 1. Compared with germline, V lacks 5 bases and J lacks 7 bases; bases without a gene match: 3. With respect to this clone: Its antigen has not been determined. No much larger clone exists at a distance of one base, and base qualities are not known.

The treatment or condition label corresponds to: roughly 18 received Ad26.COV2.S at low or high dose, single or two shots; about 5 received placebo; per-sample allocation not given. For vaccine and placebo recipients, repertoires were sequenced using samples collected on day 63 after the first injection. In Cohort 1b, about 27 adults aged 18-55 years were enrolled at a single site in Boston, USA, between 29 July and 7 August 2020. As a vaccine, Ad26.COV2.S was a replication-incompetent adenovirus type 26 vector that expressed a prefusion-stabilized SARS-CoV-2 spike protein derived from the original Wuhan strain.

This receptor was taken from a person between 18 and 65 years old who received the Ad26.COV2.S COVID-19 vaccine or a placebo. Here the sequenced sample was peripheral blood, taken in a trial of Ad26.COV2.S vaccine versus placebo. In this chain, TRBV2 is recombined with TRBJ1-4; 8 bases in between match TRBD1. The CDR3 has the sequence CASSNGQGEKLFF. The nucleotides are TGTGCCAGCAGTAACGGACAGGGTGAAAAACTGTTTTTT.